The 19 T cell receptor beta chains below were found in one sample sequenced in a study of T cell changes during pregnancy in multiple sclerosis. Here immunoSEQ multiplex PCR was the method, and the copy in TCRdb shows in-frame clones only, minus some. The table has tens of thousands of clones, roughly nine tenths seen once; the top ten hold 0.35% to 0.55%. The sequenced sample was CD4+ T cells from peripheral blood mononuclear cells, obtained in the third trimester of pregnancy. The receptors originated from a female donor in good health, enrolled as a control in a pregnancy study.

The V and J genes are TRBV4-1 and TRBJ2-1; 10 nucleotides agree with TRBD1. CDR1 is MGHRA and CDR2 is YSYEKL in the germline V gene. The CDR3 extends over 16 amino acids. V shed 1 base and J 5 bases; nucleotides not matched to a gene: 5. The CDR3, as DNA: TGCGCCAGCAGCCAAGGGGACAGGGGTAATGACAATGAGCAGTTCTTC. Its translation is CASSQGDRGNDNEQFF.

This clone was found once. This rearrangement joins TRBV7-8 to TRBJ1-5; D might be TRBD1 (5 bases). Trimming removed 5 bases from V and 0 bases from J, with 17 bases in between. The CDR3 has 17 residues. CDR1 and CDR2 from the germline V gene are SGHVS and FQNEAQ. The CDR3 sequence: CASSDRGGMFSNQPQHF. DNA of the CDR3: TGTGCCAGCAGCGATAGGGGCGGGATGTTTAGCAATCAGCCCCAGCATTTT.

The chain uses TRBV28 and TRBJ1-2; 7 bases are shared with TRBD1. The CDR3 length is 14 residues. CDR1 is MDHEN, CDR2 SYDVKM, per germline. V gave up 5 bases and J gave up 3 bases; unmatched junction bases: 6. In DNA form, the CDR3 reads TGTGCCAGCAGTAAACCACAGGGGTACTATGGCTACACCTTC. It encodes CASSKPQGYYGYTF.

The V and J genes are TRBV28 and TRBJ2-1; TRBD2 matches at 8 bases. Germline V gene data show CDR1 as MDHEN and CDR2 as SYDVKM. V shed 7 bases, J shed 1 base, and the junction held 12 bases outside the gene matches. This CDR3 has 17 amino acids. The CDR3 bases are TGTGCCAGCAACTCACCTTGGACTAGCTTATCCTACAATGAGCAGTTCTTC. Encoded protein: CASNSPWTSLSYNEQFF. Full variable domain (missing parts from reference TRBV28 and TRBJ2-1): DVKVTQSSRYLVKRTGEKVFLECVQDMDHENMFWYRQDPGLGLRLIYFSYDVKMKEKGDIPEGYSVSREKKERFSLILESASTNQTSMYLCASNSPWTSLSYNEQFFGPGTRLTVL.

The chain carries TRBV29-1 and TRBJ1-2; D is ambiguous. V lost 7 bases, J lost 6 bases, and 18 bases lay in between. This CDR3 is 13 amino acids long. Germline CDR1 SQVTM, CDR2 ANQGSEA. CDR3 nucleotide sequence: TGCAGCGCCAACACCCGGGTTGGAGATGGCTACACCTTC. This gives the protein CSANTRVGDGYTF.

V gene TRBV28 combines with J gene TRBJ2-6; TRBD2 might be the D (6 bases). V was cut by 8 bases and J by 2 bases, with 16 bases left in between. The CDR3 has 16 residues. CDR1 and CDR2 (germline): MDHEN, SYDVKM. The CDR3: CASSWRGATGANVLTF. The CDR3 DNA sequence: TGTGCCAGCTCATGGAGGGGCGCAACTGGGGCCAACGTCCTGACTTTC.

This clone was observed a single time. The rearrangement joins TRBV5-6 to TRBJ2-3; D possibly corresponds to TRBD2 (5 bases). This CDR3 spans 12 amino acids. The ends were cut back, 4 bases at V and 6 bases at J, with 9 bases in the middle. Germline V lookup: CDR1 SGHDT, CDR2 YYEEEE. The CDR3 protein is CASSAGTDTQYF. The CDR3 DNA reads as TGTGCCAGCAGCGCGGGTACGGATACGCAGTATTTT.

The chain carries TRBV10-3 and TRBJ2-3; TRBD1 aligns across 11 bases. Germline V gene data show CDR1 as ENHRY and CDR2 as SYGVKD. The V segment lost 3 bases and the J segment 4 bases; nucleotides outside the gene matches: 15. The CDR3 contains 19 residues. CDR3 DNA: TGTGCCATCAGTGATTACTCGCTGGACAGGGGGCTGTCAGCAGATACGCAGTATTTT. Protein sequence: CAISDYSLDRGLSADTQYF.

The J gene is TRBJ2-5, the V gene TRBV7-3, with D unclear. Germline lookup yields CDR1 SGHTA and CDR2 FQGTGA. Deletions cut 5 bases from V and 2 bases from J, with 9 bases between. CDR3 length: 13 amino acids. The CDR3 loop is CASSQSPQETQYF. The CDR3 nucleotides read TGTGCCAGCAGCCAAAGCCCTCAAGAGACCCAGTACTTC.

V and J are TRBV5-1 and TRBJ2-1, with a tentative D call TRBD1 (6 bases). This CDR3 has 16 amino acids. Trimming took 0 bases from V and 7 from J, leaving 17 bases between them. Germline assignment: CDR1 SGHRS and CDR2 YFSETQ. The CDR3 is CASSLAGLDRRNEQFF. The DNA for the CDR3 is TGCGCCAGCAGCTTGGCAGGATTGGACAGACGTAATGAGCAGTTCTTC.

The chain links TRBV10-3 to TRBJ2-2; TRBD1 is a possible D gene (5 bases). The CDR3 totals 14 residues. V lost 0 bases, J lost 7 bases, and 9 bases lay in between. Germline-derived CDR1 and CDR2 are ENHRY and SYGVKD. CDR3 amino acids: CAISESARGGELFF. CDR3 bases: TGTGCCATCAGTGAGTCCGCAAGGGGCGGGGAGCTGTTTTTT.

V and J are TRBV5-1 and TRBJ2-1, with 8 bases that match TRBD1. Germline lookup yields CDR1 SGHRS and CDR2 YFSETQ. J was trimmed by 4 bases and V by 4 bases; bases with no gene match: 7. This CDR3 has 15 amino acids. CDR3 in DNA: TGCGCCAGCAGCACCGGGACAGGTGGATACAATGAGCAGTTCTTC. Translating gives CASSTGTGGYNEQFF. The full variable domain, completed using reference TRBV5-1 and TRBJ2-1, is KAGVTQTPRYLIKTRGQQVTLSCSPISGHRSVSWYQQTPGQGLQFLFEYFSETQRNKGNFPGRFSGRQFSNSRSEMNVSTLELGDSALYLCASSTGTGGYNEQFFGPGTRLTVL.

The chain links TRBV6-1 to TRBJ2-2; TRBD2 might be the D (6 bases). The CDR3 consists of 15 residues. Looked up from germline, CDR1 is MNHNS and CDR2 is SASEGT. Trimming removed 9 bases from V and 1 base from J, with 15 bases in between. In DNA, the CDR3 is TGTGCCAGTAAGACGGGGAGGTGGAACACCGGGGAGCTGTTTTTT. It yields the protein CASKTGRWNTGELFF.

This chain uses TRBV7-9 with TRBJ2-7, with 10 positions matching TRBD1. This CDR3 contains 15 residues. In germline, CDR1 is SEHNR, CDR2 FQNEAQ (reference sequence). V dropped 4 bases and J dropped 5; count of bases not matched to a gene: 8. The CDR3 is CASSWRGDRGDEQYF. For the CDR3, the DNA is TGTGCCAGCAGCTGGCGGGGGGACAGGGGCGACGAGCAGTACTTC.

The V and J genes are TRBV2 and TRBJ1-2; TRBD1 matches 8 bases. The CDR3 spans 15 residues. The V gene end was trimmed by 2 bases and the J gene end by 6 bases; junction bases not matched to a gene: 8. Looked up from germline, CDR1 is SNHLY and CDR2 is FYNNEI. The CDR3 protein is CASSERGQGGDGYTF. The CDR3, as DNA: TGTGCCAGCAGTGAACGTGGACAGGGAGGGGATGGCTACACCTTC.

This chain links TRBV7-9 with TRBJ2-3; TRBD1 might be the D (6 bases). Per the germline V gene, CDR1 is SEHNR and CDR2 is FQNEAQ (reference sequence). The CDR3 runs 17 residues. The ends were cut back, 5 bases at V and 0 bases at J, with 18 bases in the middle. The CDR3 region has the DNA TGTGCCAGCAGCCCAACAATAAGGACAGCGAGCACAGATACGCAGTATTTT. Its translation is CASSPTIRTASTDTQYF.

This chain uses TRBV4-3 with TRBJ2-1; D is perhaps TRBD2 (6 bases). Germline V gives CDR1 LGHNA, CDR2 YSLEER. This CDR3 comprises 16 residues. Trimming cost V 0 bases and J 5 bases, with 14 bases left between them. DNA for the CDR3: TGCGCCAGCAGCCAAGAAGCCCTAGCGTTTAACAATGAGCAGTTCTTC. Its protein is CASSQEALAFNNEQFF.

In DNA form, the CDR3 reads TGTGCCAGCAGCCAAGATGGTGTGACAGGGGGCACTGAAGCTTTCTTT. Its protein is CASSQDGVTGGTEAFF. The chain employs TRBV4-2 and TRBJ1-1; 9 positions agree with TRBD1. V shed 0 bases, J shed 4 bases, and the junction held 6 bases outside the gene matches. Germline CDR1 and CDR2: LGHNA and YNFKEQ. The length of the CDR3 is 16 residues.

The chain carries TRBV5-6 and TRBJ2-4; 12 bases are a match to TRBD2. The CDR3 sequence is 16 residues long. Germline-derived CDR1 and CDR2 are SGHDT and YYEEEE. With V trimmed by 4 bases and J by 8 bases, 10 bases remained unmatched. The CDR3 here is CASSTRLAGASDIQYF. Here the CDR3 DNA reads TGTGCCAGCAGCACACGACTAGCGGGGGCTTCGGACATTCAGTACTTC.